This T cell receptor (beta chain) originates from a study of long-term antiretroviral therapy in people with HIV. Sequencing used immunoSEQ v3.0 at survey level. Here immunoSEQ multiplex PCR was the method, and the copy in TCRdb shows in-frame clones only, minus some. The repertoire has roughly 27,000 clones, 75% to 90% of them found once; the top ten carry roughly 10%. The CDR3 has 15 amino acids. Germline CDR1 and CDR2: MNHNS and SASEGT. V was shortened by 6 bases and J by 8 bases, with 20 bases between the two germline ends. The material sequenced was unsorted PBMCs, taken 2.3 years after starting antiretroviral therapy. The gene calls are TRBV6-1 and TRBJ2-1, with D perhaps matching TRBD1 (5 bases). The TCR sequence derives from a man between 40 and 49 years old with HIV. The CDR3 loop is CASSPMAGNFHEQFF. The CDR3 DNA sequence: TGTGCCAGCAGCCCAATGGCAGGGAATTTTCATGAGCAGTTCTTC.